The 29 T cell receptor beta chains presented below share a single source sample, sequenced in a study of control samples from healthy donors and cancer patients. This table comes from immunoSEQ multiplex PCR, and its TCRdb copy is limited to in-frame clones, with some not included. The table has about 58,000 clones, around 87% seen once. The specimen sequenced was PBMCs. The receptors shown here come from a woman aged 55-69 years with lung cancer.

The chain links TRBV18 to TRBJ2-3; a weak D match, TRBD2 (6 bases). The V gene lost 1 base and the J gene lost 1 base, with 9 bases spanning the gap. The CDR3 is made up of 15 amino acids. Germline V lookup: CDR1 KGHSH, CDR2 LQKENI. The CDR3, as DNA: TGTGCCAGCTCACCACTTCCTAGCGGCACAGATACGCAGTATTTT. It is translated as CASSPLPSGTDTQYF.

The V call is TRBV28, the J call TRBJ1-5; tentative D call: TRBD1 (5 bases). This CDR3 is built from 14 residues. V gave up 6 bases and J gave up 2 bases, with 11 bases separating them. Looked up from germline, CDR1 is MDHEN and CDR2 is SYDVKM. CDR3 sequence reads: CASSWGYGNQPQHF. CDR3 nucleotides: TGTGCCAGCAGCTGGGGCTACGGCAATCAGCCCCAGCATTTT.

The V call is TRBV7-2, the J call TRBJ1-5, with a possible D match to TRBD1 (5 bases). The V gene lost 1 base and the J gene lost 7 bases, with 11 bases spanning the gap. The CDR3 runs to 14 residues. Germline loops: CDR1 SGHTA, CDR2 FQGNSA. CDR3 nucleotide sequence: TGTGCCAGCAGCTTAGGTCCCCGGGGCCAGCCCCAGCATTTT. It yields the protein CASSLGPRGQPQHF.

The CDR3, as DNA: TGTGCCACCAGTGATTCCCCTGAGCAGGCCTCAGCTAACTATGGCTACACCTTC. As protein: CATSDSPEQASANYGYTF. V is TRBV24-1 and J is TRBJ1-2; D gene ambiguous. Germline CDR1 is KGHDR and CDR2 is SFDVKD. CDR3 size: 18 residues. V lost 2 bases and J lost 0, with 18 bases in between.

The chain couples TRBV5-6 to TRBJ2-3; weak D call: TRBD1 (6 bases). From germline, CDR1 is SGHDT and CDR2 YYEEEE. The CDR3 covers 15 residues. V lost 3 bases to trimming and J lost 8 bases, with 19 bases between them. CDR3 sequence reads: CASSYRDTTPGTQYF. CDR3 sequence (DNA): TGTGCCAGCAGCTACCGGGACACCACGCCGGGTACGCAGTATTTT.

V and J are TRBV7-7 and TRBJ2-1, with 9 positions matching TRBD2. The CDR3 spans 16 residues. Germline values: CDR1 SSHAT, CDR2 FNYEAQ (reference sequence). J lost 4 bases, V lost 0 bases, and 4 bases had no gene match. CDR3 in DNA: TGTGCCAGCAGCTTAGCGGGAGCGGGAGGATACAATGAGCAGTTCTTC. It specifies CASSLAGAGGYNEQFF.

This clone was detected a few times. The chain combines TRBV30 with TRBJ1-5, with no clear D. With 0 bases removed from V and 6 bases from J, the gap between germline ends came to 6 bases. Germline V gene lookup returns CDR1 GTSNPN and CDR2 SVGIG (reference sequence). CDR3 length: 12 amino acids. CDR3 residues: CAWSVRGQPQHF. The CDR3 DNA follows: TGTGCCTGGAGTGTACGCGGTCAGCCCCAGCATTTT. Full variable domain (remainder filled in from reference TRBV30 and TRBJ1-5): SQTIHQWPATLVQPVGSPLSLECTVEGTSNPNLYWYRQAAGRGLQLLFYSVGIGQISSEVPQNLSASRPQDRQFILSSKKLLLSDSGFYLCAWSVRGQPQHFGDGTRLSIL.

CDR3 nucleotide sequence: TGTGCCAGCAGCCGGGGGCTCACAGATACGCAGTATTTT. Encoded protein: CASSRGLTDTQYF. The rearrangement joins TRBV2 to TRBJ2-3; D possibly matches TRBD1 or TRBD2 (6 bases each). Germline assignment: CDR1 SNHLY and CDR2 FYNNEI. The CDR3 totals 13 residues. The V end lost 6 bases, the J end lost 2 bases, and 9 bases lay between the germline ends. The variable domain in full, completed from reference TRBV2 and TRBJ2-3, reads EPEVTQTPSHQVTQMGQEVILRCVPISNHLYFYWYRQILGQKVEFLVSFYNNEISEKSEIFDDQFSVERPDGSNFTLKIRSTKLEDSAMYFCASSRGLTDTQYFGPGTRLTVL.

This clone occurred once. This chain links TRBV19 with TRBJ2-5; D possibly corresponds to TRBD2 (7 bases). The germline V gene encodes CDR1 LNHDA and CDR2 SQIVND (reference sequence). The V gene lost 4 bases and the J gene lost 4 bases, with 16 bases spanning the gap. This CDR3 has 15 amino acids. CDR3 coding DNA: TGTGCCAGTAGTAGGCTCGGACTAGGGGGAGAGACCCAGTACTTC. It yields the protein CASSRLGLGGETQYF.

The CDR3 reads CASSPITGGEQYF. Written as DNA, the CDR3 is TGTGCCAGCAGTCCGATAACAGGGGGCGAGCAGTACTTC. The chain joins TRBV2 to TRBJ2-7, with 8 bases identical to TRBD1. The CDR3 contains 13 residues. Trimming took 5 bases from V and 6 from J; bases not matched to a gene: 6. Germline V gene data show CDR1 as SNHLY and CDR2 as FYNNEI.

This chain joins TRBV3-1 (or the pseudogene TRBV3-2) and TRBJ2-2; no reliable D call. This CDR3 has 13 amino acids. Germline CDR1 and CDR2: LGHDT and YNNKEL (reference sequence). Trimming left V 1 base short and J 4 bases short, with 4 bases between. The CDR3 here is CASSQVATGELFF. CDR3 bases: TGTGCCAGCAGCCAAGTGGCCACCGGGGAGCTGTTTTTT.

This chain uses TRBV7-2 with TRBJ2-1; D unresolved. Germline CDR1 is SGHTA and CDR2 is FQGNSA. This CDR3 spans 13 amino acids. With 5 bases removed from V and 5 bases from J, the gap between germline ends came to 10 bases. The CDR3 nucleotides are TGTGCCAGCAGCACTTTTCCGCACAATGAGCAGTTCTTC. This encodes CASSTFPHNEQFF.

The chain is built from TRBV21-1 and TRBJ1-6; the table's D call, TRBD1, was not checked against the DNA. TRBV21-1 has pseudogene status. The CDR3 extends over 17 amino acids. The CDR3 reads CASSKGAAQAYNSPLHF. CDR3 DNA sequence: TGTGCCAGCAGCAAAGGAGCAGCACAGGCCTATAATTCACCCCTCCACTTT.

This sequence joins TRBV7-3 and TRBJ2-2; 8 bases align to TRBD1. This CDR3 spans 15 amino acids. Germline loops: CDR1 SGHTA, CDR2 FQGTGA. With 4 bases clipped from V and 3 bases from J, the junction kept 4 bases outside the gene matches. The CDR3 bases are TGTGCCAGCAGCTCACAGGGGGGAGACACCGGGGAGCTGTTTTTT. Residues: CASSSQGGDTGELFF.

The rearrangement uses TRBV7-3 and TRBJ2-7; 8 bases agree with TRBD2. This CDR3 is built from 15 residues. With V trimmed by 1 base and J by 4 bases, 6 bases remained unmatched. Germline CDR1 is SGHTA and CDR2 is FQGTGA. CDR3 region: CASSLSPGGAYEQYF. DNA for the CDR3: TGTGCCAGCAGCTTAAGTCCCGGGGGGGCGTACGAGCAGTACTTC.

This chain uses TRBV7-3 with TRBJ1-1; D is possibly TRBD1 (6 bases). V was cut by 5 bases and J by 1 base, with 8 bases left in between. Germline CDR1 SGHTA, CDR2 FQGTGA. CDR3 length equals 13 residues. As DNA, the CDR3 is TGTGCCAGCAGCCGACAGGAGAACACTGAAGCTTTCTTT. It codes for CASSRQENTEAFF.

The chain carries TRBV3-1 (or the pseudogene TRBV3-2) and TRBJ1-2; possibly TRBD1 for D (6 bases). The CDR3 is 16 residues long. Trimming took 3 bases from V and 5 from J, leaving 19 bases between them. Germline values: CDR1 LGHDT, CDR2 YNNKEL (reference sequence). CDR3 coding DNA: TGTGCCAGCAGCCACCCAGGGGCCAGATCTGAATATGGCTACACCTTC. It translates to CASSHPGARSEYGYTF.

This clone was observed a handful of times. The rearrangement joins TRBV6-6 to TRBJ1-6; no definite D call. V was shortened by 0 bases and J by 5 bases, with 5 bases between the two germline ends. Germline CDR1 and CDR2: MNHNY and SVGAGI (reference sequence). This CDR3 is built from 14 residues. As DNA, the CDR3 is TGTGCCAGCAGTTACTCCCCAGATAATTCACCCCTCCACTTT. It is translated as CASSYSPDNSPLHF.

This chain uses TRBV19 with TRBJ2-7, with a weak D call TRBD2 (6 bases). Germline CDR1 LNHDA, CDR2 SQIVND (reference sequence). The CDR3 has 15 residues. Trimming stripped 4 bases from V and 2 bases from J, with 15 bases between. The CDR3 reads CASSTSSGPTYEQYF. The CDR3, as DNA: TGTGCCAGTAGTACTTCGAGCGGGCCGACCTACGAGCAGTACTTC.

The chain has TRBV7-2 and TRBJ1-2, with 7 bases matching TRBD1. In germline, CDR1 is SGHTA, CDR2 FQGNSA. The CDR3 spans 13 residues. Trimming at V came to 1 base and at J to 8 bases, leaving 4 bases not matched to a gene. CDR3 residues: CASSLVQGIGYTF. DNA for the CDR3: TGTGCCAGCAGCTTAGTACAGGGGATAGGCTACACCTTC. Full variable domain (outside the CDR3, taken from reference TRBV7-2 and TRBJ1-2): GAGVSQSPSNKVTEKGKDVELRCDPISGHTALYWYRQSLGQGLEFLIYFQGNSAPDKSGLPSDRFSAERTGGSVSTLTIQRTQQEDSAVYLCASSLVQGIGYTFGSGTRLTVV.

In its sample, this clone was seen a few times. The chain links TRBV27 to TRBJ2-3, with D possibly being TRBD1 or TRBD2 (5 bases each). The length of the CDR3 is 17 residues. The germline CDR1 and CDR2 sequences are MNHEY and SMNVEV (reference sequence). The germline V and J ends were trimmed by 0 bases and 2 bases, with 15 bases remaining between them. CDR3 region: CASSLSGGASATDTQYF. As DNA, the CDR3 is TGTGCCAGCAGTTTATCTGGGGGAGCATCTGCCACAGATACGCAGTATTTT.

The V gene is TRBV4-1, the J gene TRBJ1-2; D is perhaps TRBD1 (6 bases). The CDR3 is 14 residues long. Deletions cut 1 base from V and 3 bases from J, with 9 bases between. Looked up from germline, CDR1 is MGHRA and CDR2 is YSYEKL. CDR3 sequence (DNA): TGCGCCAGCAGCCAAGCTCCAGGGGACTATGGCTACACCTTC. This codes for CASSQAPGDYGYTF.

The V call is TRBV15, the J call TRBJ1-2; 7 nucleotides agree with TRBD1. The ends lost 5 bases at V and 2 bases at J; junction bases unmatched: 2. CDR3 length equals 13 residues. Germline V gives CDR1 LNHNV, CDR2 YYDKDF (reference sequence). The CDR3 region is CATSPDRNYGYTF. The CDR3 coding sequence is TGTGCCACCAGCCCGGACAGGAACTATGGCTACACCTTC.

The chain recombines TRBV29-1 with TRBJ1-2, with D perhaps matching TRBD1 (5 bases). The CDR3 extends over 12 amino acids. Trimming removed 6 bases at V and 4 bases at J, with 12 bases between. CDR1 is SQVTM and CDR2 is ANQGSEA in the germline V gene. CDR3 protein: CSVAGLSYGYTF. The CDR3 bases are TGCAGCGTCGCAGGGTTAAGCTATGGCTACACCTTC.

The CDR3 DNA is TGTGCCAGCGGGGGAATTCTAACTGAAGCTTTCTTT. Translating gives CASGGILTEAFF. The chain uses TRBV28 and TRBJ1-1; D is perhaps TRBD1 (5 bases). Germline V lookup: CDR1 MDHEN, CDR2 SYDVKM. V was cut by 8 bases and J by 5 bases, with 12 bases left in between. The length of the CDR3 is 12 residues. Combining the CDR3 with reference TRBV28 and TRBJ1-1 gives the whole variable domain DVKVTQSSRYLVKRTGEKVFLECVQDMDHENMFWYRQDPGLGLRLIYFSYDVKMKEKGDIPEGYSVSREKKERFSLILESASTNQTSMYLCASGGILTEAFFGQGTRLTVV.

CDR3 sequence (DNA): TGTGCCAGCAGCCAAGATCGAAGGGGCTGGGGCTATGGCTACACCTTC. Its protein is CASSQDRRGWGYGYTF. V gene TRBV3-1 (or the pseudogene TRBV3-2) combines with J gene TRBJ1-2; tentative D call: TRBD1 (5 bases). The V end lost 0 bases, the J end lost 4 bases, and 15 bases lay between the germline ends. The CDR3 extends over 16 amino acids. Germline V CDR1 and CDR2: LGHDT, YNNKEL (reference sequence).

V usage is TRBV2 and J usage is TRBJ1-3; D uncertain. V gave up 6 bases and J gave up 0 bases, with 9 bases separating them. CDR3 size: 14 residues. Germline CDR1 reads SNHLY; CDR2 reads FYNNEI. The CDR3: CASRQSLSGNTIYF. DNA of the CDR3: TGTGCCAGCAGACAGTCCCTCTCTGGAAACACCATATATTTT.

The chain couples TRBV5-4 to TRBJ2-7, with TRBD1 matching over 9 bases. With V trimmed by 4 bases and J by 5 bases, 4 bases remained unmatched. The CDR3 has 13 residues. CDR1 is SGHNT, CDR2 YYREEE, per germline (reference sequence). For the CDR3, the DNA is TGTGCCAGCAGCACGGGACAGGGCGACGAGCAGTACTTC. Amino acids: CASSTGQGDEQYF.

This chain joins TRBV7-6 and TRBJ1-3; no definite D call. The germline V gene encodes CDR1 SGHVS and CDR2 FNYEAQ. The CDR3 contains 15 residues. Trimming stripped 5 bases from V and 4 bases from J, with 15 bases between. The CDR3 region has the DNA TGTGCCAGCAGCCCATCCCGGGTAGCCGGAAACACCATATATTTT. It specifies CASSPSRVAGNTIYF.